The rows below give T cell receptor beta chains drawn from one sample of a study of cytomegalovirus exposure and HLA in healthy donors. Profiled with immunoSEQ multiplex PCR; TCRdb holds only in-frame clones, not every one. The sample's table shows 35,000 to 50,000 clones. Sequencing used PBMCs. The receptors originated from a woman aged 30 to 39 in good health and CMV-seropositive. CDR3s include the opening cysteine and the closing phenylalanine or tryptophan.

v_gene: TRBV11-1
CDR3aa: CASSSGPEQYF

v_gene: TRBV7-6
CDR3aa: CASSSRRGQPQHF

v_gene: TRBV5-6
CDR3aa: CASTERGPRYEQYF

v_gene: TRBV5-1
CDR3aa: CASSEGQGFDEQYF

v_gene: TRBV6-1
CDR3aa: CASSEVGGSNEKLFF

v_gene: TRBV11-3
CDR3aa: CASSLGLAGGTDTQYF

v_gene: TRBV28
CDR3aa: CASSLGPGGPGELFF

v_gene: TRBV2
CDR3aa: CASTKLAYANEQYF

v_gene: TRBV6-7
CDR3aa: CASSYSMSVHTEAFF

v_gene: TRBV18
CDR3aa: CASSPAGHQPQHF

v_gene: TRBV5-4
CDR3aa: CASSLTGSYGYTF

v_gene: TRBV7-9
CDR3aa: CASTTDRGRPGEQYF

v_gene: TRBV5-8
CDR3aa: CASSPHLTGGIPGPAF

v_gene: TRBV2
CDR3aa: CASRPQGRGGELFF

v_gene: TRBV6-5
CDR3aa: CASSREPRAEAFF

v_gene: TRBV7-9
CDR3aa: CASSPQTTNTGELFF

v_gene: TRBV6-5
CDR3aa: CASSRTSGVSEQYF

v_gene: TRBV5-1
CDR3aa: CATSRTGSNEQFF

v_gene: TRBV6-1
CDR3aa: CASSEWVGGGYEQYF

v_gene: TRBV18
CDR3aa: CASSIQAEAGQPQHF

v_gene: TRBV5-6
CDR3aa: CASTQLSSYEQYF

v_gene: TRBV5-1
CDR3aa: CASADPGGSSEKLFF

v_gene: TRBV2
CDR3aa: CASNRDRGTYEQYF

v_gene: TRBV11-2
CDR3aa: CASSSPEEGETQYF

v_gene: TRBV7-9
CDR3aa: CASSLQWSHQGTDTQYF

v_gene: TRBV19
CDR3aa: CASSISPRSGFGYGYTF

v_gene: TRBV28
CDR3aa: CASRGQGIRKDPYEQYF

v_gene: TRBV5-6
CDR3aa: CASSLGDSISPGANVLTF

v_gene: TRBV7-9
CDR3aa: CASSPNGRRGAAPPEAFF

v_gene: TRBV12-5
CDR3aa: CASGFGPGTGAAETEAFF

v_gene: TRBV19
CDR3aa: CASSWQGANEQYF